This paragraph covers one T cell receptor beta chain sequence. The data were taken from a study of T cell changes during pregnancy in multiple sclerosis. Some clones are missing from TCRdb's copy, which holds only in-frame ones; the method was immunoSEQ multiplex PCR. The sample lists fewer than 150,000 clones; 96% were seen once. Trimming removed 10 bases at V and 4 bases at J, with 16 bases between. CDR1 and CDR2 (germline): MNHNY, SVGAGI (reference sequence). This CDR3 region has 13 residues. This clonotype was obtained from a female donor with multiple sclerosis, enrolled in a pregnancy study. The V and J genes are TRBV6-6 and TRBJ1-1; D remains ambiguous. The input for sequencing was peripheral blood, taken after pregnancy. The CDR3 nucleotides are TGTGCCACCCTCGGTGCGGCGGGCACTGAAGCTTTCTTT. Translating it yields CATLGAAGTEAFF.